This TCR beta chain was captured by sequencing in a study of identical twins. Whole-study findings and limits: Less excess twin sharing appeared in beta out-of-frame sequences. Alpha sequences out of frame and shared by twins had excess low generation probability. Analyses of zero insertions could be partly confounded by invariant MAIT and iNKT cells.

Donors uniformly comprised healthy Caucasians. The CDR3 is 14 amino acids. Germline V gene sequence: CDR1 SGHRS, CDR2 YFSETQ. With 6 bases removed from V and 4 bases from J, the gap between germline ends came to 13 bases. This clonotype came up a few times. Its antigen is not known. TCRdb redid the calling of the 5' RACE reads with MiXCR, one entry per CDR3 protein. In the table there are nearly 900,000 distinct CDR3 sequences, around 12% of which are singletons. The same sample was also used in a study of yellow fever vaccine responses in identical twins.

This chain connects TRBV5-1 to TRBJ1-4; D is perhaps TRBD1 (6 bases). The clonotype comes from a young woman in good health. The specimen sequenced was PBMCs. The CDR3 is CASTKDSLNEKLFF. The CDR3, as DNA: TGCGCCAGCACCAAGGACAGCCTTAATGAAAAACTGTTTTTT.